These T cell receptor beta chains were read from a single sample in a study of blood T cells in healthy people across ages. TCRdb analysed the 5' RACE reads with MiXCR anew, one entry per CDR3 protein. The top ten clones hold around 0.75% of a sample with about 1 million distinct CDR3 sequences, approximately 25% of them seen once. This same sample was also part of a study on T cells of mothers and their children.

Specimen: blood. These receptors all come from a girl between 2 and 10 years old in good health. The CDR3 runs from the conserved cysteine through the conserved F or W. The D gene is left open where the match is weak. Clone size is shown for a subset of rows, as once, few, many or a class of expanded clone.

clone_size | j_call | v_call | d_call | cdr3_aa | cdr3_nt
few | TRBJ2-5 | TRBV14 | . | CASSLSSSPGPGYF | TGTGCCAGCAGCCTATCATCGAGCCCGGGCCCGGGGTACTTC
. | TRBJ1-3 | TRBV28 | . | CASIPPMGGSLGNTIYF | TGTGCCAGCATCCCTCCCATGGGTGGGAGTCTTGGAAACACCATATATTTT
. | TRBJ2-3 | TRBV6-5 | . | CASSYGADPSTDTQYF | TGTGCCAGCAGTTACGGCGCGGACCCTAGCACAGATACGCAGTATTTT
. | TRBJ1-3 | TRBV13 | . | CASSSTGRQGLVGNTIYF | TGTGCCAGCAGCTCCACAGGTCGGCAGGGGTTGGTTGGAAACACCATATATTTT
. | TRBJ1-3 | TRBV15 | TRBD1 | CATSSDRAGGNTIYF | TGTGCCACCAGCAGTGACAGGGCGGGTGGAAACACCATATATTTT
few | TRBJ2-1 | TRBV10-3 | . | CAINDGNEQFF | TGTGCCATCAACGACGGCAATGAGCAGTTCTTC
. | TRBJ1-2 | TRBV3-1 | . | CASSQDPREVGYTF | TGTGCCAGCAGCCAAGATCCCAGGGAAGTAGGCTACACCTTC
. | TRBJ2-1 | TRBV4-3 | . | CASSQGRGPSYNEQFF | TGCGCCAGCAGCCAAGGCCGGGGGCCCTCCTACAATGAGCAGTTCTTC
. | TRBJ1-5 | TRBV10-3 | . | CAISDRVPGQPQHF | TGTGCCATCAGTGACAGAGTCCCGGGACAGCCCCAGCATTTT
many | TRBJ2-7 | TRBV5-6 | TRBD1 | CASSPSDREGEQYF | TGTGCCAGCAGTCCGAGCGACAGGGAAGGCGAGCAGTACTTC
few | TRBJ2-7 | TRBV7-2 | . | CASSQTYGPAMGEQYF | TGTGCCAGCAGCCAAACCTACGGGCCCGCCATGGGGGAGCAGTACTTC
. | TRBJ2-7 | TRBV5-6 | TRBD1 | CASSEPGQVYEQYF | TGTGCCAGCAGCGAACCGGGACAGGTCTACGAGCAGTACTTC
. | TRBJ2-5 | TRBV7-3 | . | CASSQTGPGGETQYF | TGTGCCAGCAGCCAAACTGGACCCGGGGGAGAGACCCAGTACTTC
once | TRBJ2-3 | TRBV7-9 | . | CASSVTGSQSDTQYF | TGTGCCAGCAGCGTAACGGGCTCCCAGTCAGATACGCAGTATTTT
once | TRBJ2-1 | TRBV12-3/TRBV12-4 | . | CASSPTRAEQFF | TGTGCCAGCAGCCCGACTAGGGCTGAGCAGTTCTTC
few | TRBJ2-5 | TRBV6-2/TRBV6-3 | . | CTSSSTETQYF | TGTACCAGCAGTTCAACGGAGACCCAGTACTTC
few | TRBJ2-7 | TRBV20-1 | TRBD1 | CSARESGTGNEQYF | TGCAGTGCTAGAGAGTCCGGGACAGGTAACGAGCAGTACTTC
few | TRBJ2-5 | TRBV6-1 | . | CASSEWRETQYF | TGTGCCAGCAGTGAATGGAGGGAGACCCAGTACTTC
. | TRBJ2-2 | TRBV5-5 | . | CASSLSFLDRNTGELFF | TGTGCCAGCAGCTTGAGTTTTCTCGACAGAAACACCGGGGAGCTGTTTTTT
few | TRBJ2-7 | TRBV9 | . | CASSVDGPYEQYF | TGTGCCAGCAGCGTAGACGGGCCCTACGAGCAGTACTTC
. | TRBJ2-7 | TRBV5-1 | . | CASSEEQGLYYEQYF | TGCGCCAGCAGCGAGGAACAGGGTTTATACTACGAGCAGTACTTC
. | TRBJ2-7 | TRBV28 | . | CATKGQLSYEQYF | TGTGCCACCAAGGGACAACTCTCCTACGAGCAGTACTTC
. | TRBJ2-7 | TRBV15 | . | CATSSGRGGIPVYEQYF | TGTGCCACCAGCAGTGGGAGAGGGGGAATTCCAGTCTACGAGCAGTACTTC
. | TRBJ2-3 | TRBV2 | . | CARQRPSSTDTQYF | TGTGCCAGACAGAGGCCTTCTAGCACAGATACGCAGTATTTT
few | TRBJ2-1 | TRBV7-2 | TRBD2 | CASSLTMPGSGGAIEQFF | TGTGCCAGCAGCTTAACCATGCCGGGAAGCGGGGGGGCAATTGAGCAGTTCTTC
few | TRBJ2-7 | TRBV10-3 | TRBD2 | CAISVRASGSHEQYF | TGTGCCATCAGTGTAAGGGCTAGCGGGAGCCACGAGCAGTACTTC
. | TRBJ2-1 | TRBV5-1 | . | CASKASSSYTEQFF | TGCGCCAGCAAGGCTTCTAGCTCCTACACTGAGCAGTTCTTC
. | TRBJ2-6 | TRBV9 | . | CASSVDSGANVLTF | TGTGCCAGCAGCGTGGATTCTGGGGCCAACGTCCTGACTTTC
few | TRBJ2-4 | TRBV20-1 | . | CSARERGAKYF | TGCAGTGCTAGAGAAAGGGGTGCGAAGTACTTC
. | TRBJ2-7 | TRBV10-2 | . | CTSSESYYEQYF | TGCACCAGCAGTGAGTCTTACTACGAGCAGTACTTC
. | TRBJ2-4 | TRBV28 | . | CASTWGGADIQYF | TGTGCCAGCACCTGGGGCGGAGCGGACATTCAGTACTTC
. | TRBJ1-1 | TRBV7-9 | . | CASSPGGGRENTEAFF | TGTGCCAGCAGCCCCGGGGGGGGCAGGGAGAACACTGAAGCTTTCTTT
. | TRBJ2-5 | TRBV6-6 | TRBD2 | CASSYGAGGSQTQYF | TGTGCCAGCAGTTACGGGGCGGGGGGTTCACAGACCCAGTACTTC
few | TRBJ1-1 | TRBV27 | . | CASSLQASNTEAFF | TGTGCCAGCAGTTTACAGGCCTCGAACACTGAAGCTTTCTTT
. | TRBJ1-3 | TRBV14 | . | CASVAQGTRGNTIYF | TGTGCCAGCGTTGCCCAGGGGACGCGCGGAAACACCATATATTTT
few | TRBJ2-5 | TRBV15 | . | CATSRDLGIRQETQYF | TGTGCCACCAGCAGAGATTTAGGCATCCGCCAAGAGACCCAGTACTTC
. | TRBJ2-7 | TRBV27 | TRBD2 | CASMVLAGGLYEQYF | TGTGCCAGCATGGTGCTAGCGGGGGGCCTCTACGAGCAGTACTTC
few | TRBJ1-5 | TRBV19 | . | CASSIGWGSDQPQHF | TGTGCCAGTAGTATAGGTTGGGGGAGTGATCAGCCCCAGCATTTT
. | TRBJ1-3 | TRBV4-1 | . | CASSQEPPGAIYF | TGCGCCAGCAGCCAAGAACCCCCCGGTGCCATATATTTT
. | TRBJ1-4 | TRBV28 | . | CASSLTGQSTNEKLFF | TGTGCCAGCAGTCTTACAGGGCAATCAACTAATGAAAAACTGTTTTTT
. | TRBJ2-5 | TRBV20-1 | TRBD2 | CSAISGRVGQETQYF | TGCAGTGCTATTAGCGGGAGGGTAGGGCAAGAGACCCAGTACTTC
. | TRBJ2-2 | TRBV7-9 | . | CASSHGQKMSGELFF | TGTGCCAGCAGCCACGGACAAAAGATGAGCGGGGAGCTGTTTTTT
few | TRBJ1-1 | TRBV6-1 | . | CASREGPGHMNTEAFF | TGTGCCAGCAGAGAAGGCCCGGGACACATGAACACTGAAGCTTTCTTT
few | TRBJ1-2 | TRBV6-5 | TRBD1 | CASSWTGGLGGYTF | TGTGCCAGCAGTTGGACAGGGGGCCTTGGAGGCTACACCTTC
. | TRBJ2-7 | TRBV14 | . | CASSQAGQSYEQYF | TGTGCCAGCAGCCAAGCAGGACAGTCTTACGAGCAGTACTTC
. | TRBJ1-2 | TRBV29-1 | . | CSVPTGYGYTF | TGCAGCGTCCCAACCGGGTATGGCTACACCTTC
. | TRBJ2-3 | TRBV7-3 | TRBD1 | CANSWTGDTQYF | TGTGCCAACAGCTGGACAGGGGATACGCAGTATTTT
few | TRBJ2-5 | TRBV29-1 | TRBD2 | CSVGEGQETQCF | TGCAGCGTTGGGGAGGGGCAAGAGACCCAGTGCTTC
few | TRBJ2-7 | TRBV27 | . | CAGSFSPGYEQYF | TGTGCCGGCAGTTTCTCTCCAGGGTACGAGCAGTACTTC
few | TRBJ2-5 | TRBV28 | . | CASTSPTGTPRETQYF | TGTGCCAGCACATCTCCAACCGGGACCCCTAGGGAGACCCAGTACTTC
few | TRBJ1-2 | TRBV28 | . | CASSFPGAPNYGYTF | TGTGCCAGCAGTTTTCCGGGGGCTCCTAACTATGGCTACACCTTC